This T cell receptor beta chain was observed in a study of blood T cell repertoires in COVID-19. Assay used: immunoSEQ multiplex PCR; TCRdb lists only in-frame clones, some missing. Altogether about 59,000 clones are present, roughly 80% being singletons, with the ten largest covering 10% to 15%. This sequence originates from an older man with acute or convalescent COVID-19. Sequenced input: peripheral blood.

DNA of the CDR3: TGTGCCAGCAGCTTGGAGGGCAGGGGGACATATGGCTACACCTTC. It codes for CASSLEGRGTYGYTF. This rearrangement joins TRBV5-5 to TRBJ1-2; 7 bases match TRBD1. The CDR3 extends over 15 amino acids. Unmatched junction bases numbered 7, after V lost 0 bases and J lost 5 bases. Germline lookup yields CDR1 SGHKS and CDR2 YYEKEE (reference sequence).